What follows describes a single T cell receptor (beta chain). As yet, its antigen is unknown. Researchers ran the PCR with 60 Vbeta and 13 Jbeta primers. Only in-frame clones appear in the TCRdb table, and some are missing; sequencing was by immunoSEQ multiplex PCR. This table holds about 190,000 clones, 60% to 80% found once. The data stem from a study of cytomegalovirus exposure and HLA in healthy donors. Germline V lookup: CDR1 SGHRS, CDR2 YFSETQ. The CDR3 loop spans 15 amino acids. Trimming removed 2 bases from V and 0 bases from J; junction bases left unmatched: 2. Whole-study results and caveats: A highly shared variant cluster was judged a likely technical artifact.

Sample: PBMCs. The sequence was collected from a woman under 30 in good health and CMV-seronegative. V usage is TRBV5-1 and J usage is TRBJ2-1, with TRBD1 identical over 7 bases. The CDR3 DNA reads TGCGCCAGCAGCTTTGAGGGGGCCTCCTACAATGAGCAGTTCTTC. Amino acid sequence: CASSFEGASYNEQFF. The entire variable domain, with the rest obtained from reference TRBV5-1 and TRBJ2-1, is as follows: KAGVTQTPRYLIKTRGQQVTLSCSPISGHRSVSWYQQTPGQGLQFLFEYFSETQRNKGNFPGRFSGRQFSNSRSEMNVSTLELGDSALYLCASSFEGASYNEQFFGPGTRLTVL.